This T cell receptor beta chain was retrieved from a study of OX40 agonist ivuxolimab in advanced cancers. Assay used: immunoSEQ multiplex PCR; TCRdb lists only in-frame clones, some missing. The table shows 35,000 to 45,000 clones, with 86% occurring only once. CDR1 is MDHEN and CDR2 is SYDVKM in the germline V gene. This CDR3 comprises 15 residues. Trimming removed 3 bases from V and 8 bases from J, with 19 bases in between. This clone was seen once. V and J are TRBV28 and TRBJ1-2, with no clear D. The origin of this receptor is an adult with an advanced solid tumor such as melanoma, head and neck, liver or kidney cancer. The sample here was CD4+ or CD8+ T cells sorted from blood, taken in a trial of the OX40 agonist ivuxolimab. The CDR3 sequence: CASSLQLGEQPGYTF. The CDR3 nucleotides read TGTGCCAGCAGTTTGCAGTTGGGTGAACAGCCGGGCTACACCTTC.